The T cell receptor beta chain under discussion was sequenced for a study of spatial heterogeneity in lung cancer. Whole-study findings and limits: Ubiquitous expanded tumor TCRs showed up in blood more at resection than follow-up.

TCRdb redid the calling of the 5' RACE reads with MiXCR, one entry per CDR3 protein. The sample records about 61,000 distinct CDR3 sequences, about 5.9% being singletons. V was cut by 5 bases and J by 5 bases, with 16 bases left in between. The CDR3 consists of 15 residues. Germline CDR1 reads MNHEY; CDR2 reads SVGAGI. Time point given: sample taken at primary tumor resection. Sequencing covered unsorted whole RNA taken from tumor, nontumor lung or frozen PBMC. As regards this clonotype: Its matching antigen is unknown.

The chain couples TRBV6-5 to TRBJ1-3, with D perhaps TRBD1 (5 bases). The material was PBMCs, obtained at surgery. This TCR came from a female donor with early-stage non-small cell lung cancer. CDR3 amino acids: CASSEMDGTRNTIYF. In nucleotides, the CDR3 is TGTGCCAGCAGTGAAATGGACGGGACCCGAAACACCATATATTTT.